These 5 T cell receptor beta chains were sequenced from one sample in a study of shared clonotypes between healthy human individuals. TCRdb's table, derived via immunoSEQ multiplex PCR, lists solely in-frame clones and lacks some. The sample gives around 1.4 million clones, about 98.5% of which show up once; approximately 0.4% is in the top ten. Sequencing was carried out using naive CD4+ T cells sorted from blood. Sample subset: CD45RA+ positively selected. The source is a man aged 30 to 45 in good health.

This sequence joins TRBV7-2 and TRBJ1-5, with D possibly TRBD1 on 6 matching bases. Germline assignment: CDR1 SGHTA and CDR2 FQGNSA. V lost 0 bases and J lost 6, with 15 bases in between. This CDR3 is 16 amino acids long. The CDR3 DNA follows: TGTGCCAGCAGCTTAGCGGGCAGGGGCGGGATTCAGCCCCAGCATTTT. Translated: CASSLAGRGGIQPQHF. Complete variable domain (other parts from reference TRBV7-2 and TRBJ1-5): GAGVSQSPSNKVTEKGKDVELRCDPISGHTALYWYRQSLGQGLEFLIYFQGNSAPDKSGLPSDRFSAERTGGSVSTLTIQRTQQEDSAVYLCASSLAGRGGIQPQHFGDGTRLSIL.

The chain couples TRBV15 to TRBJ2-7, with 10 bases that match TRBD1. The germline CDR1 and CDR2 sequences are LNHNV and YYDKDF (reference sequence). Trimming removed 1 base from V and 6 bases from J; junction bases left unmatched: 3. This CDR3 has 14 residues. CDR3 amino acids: CATSRAGTGVEQYF. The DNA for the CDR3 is TGTGCCACCAGCAGAGCCGGGACAGGGGTCGAGCAGTACTTC.

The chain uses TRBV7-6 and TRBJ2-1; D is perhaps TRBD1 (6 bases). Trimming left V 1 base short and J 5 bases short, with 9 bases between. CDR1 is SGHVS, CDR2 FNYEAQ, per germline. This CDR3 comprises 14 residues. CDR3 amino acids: CASSLVTGNNEQFF. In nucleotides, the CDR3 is TGTGCCAGCAGCTTAGTAACAGGGAACAATGAGCAGTTCTTC.

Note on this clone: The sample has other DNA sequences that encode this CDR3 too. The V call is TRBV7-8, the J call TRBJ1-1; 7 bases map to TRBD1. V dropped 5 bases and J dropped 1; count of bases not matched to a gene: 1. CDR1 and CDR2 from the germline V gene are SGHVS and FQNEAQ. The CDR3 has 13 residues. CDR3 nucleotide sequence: TGTGCCAGCAGCCGGGACAGGAACACTGAAGCTTTCTTT. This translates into CASSRDRNTEAFF.

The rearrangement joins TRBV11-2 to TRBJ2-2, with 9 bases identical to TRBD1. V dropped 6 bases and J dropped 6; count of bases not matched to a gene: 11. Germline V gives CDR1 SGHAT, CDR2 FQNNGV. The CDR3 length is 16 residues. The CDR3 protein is CASSRGQGKAPGELFF. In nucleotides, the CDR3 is TGTGCCAGCAGTCGAGGACAGGGGAAAGCTCCCGGGGAGCTGTTTTTT.